A selection of T cell receptor beta chains follows, all from one sample in a study of blood T cell repertoires in COVID-19. Using immunoSEQ multiplex PCR, the repertoire was profiled, and TCRdb retains in-frame clones only, with some absent. Here the sample spans approximately 10,000 clones, about 71% being singletons. The sample comprised peripheral blood. Receptor source: a man aged 55 to 70 with COVID-19, enrolled during active disease. CDR3s include the opening cysteine and the closing phenylalanine or tryptophan. The D gene is left open where the match is weak. Clone sizes are given selectively: once, few, many, or a class where the clone is expanded.

j_call v_call d_call clone_size cdr3_nt cdr3_aa
TRBJ2-5 TRBV5-1 NA NA TGCGCCAGCAGCTTCGACCAAGAGACCCAGTACTTC CASSFDQETQYF
TRBJ2-3 TRBV11-2 NA NA TGTGCCAGCAGCCCACAGACGCATACGCAGTATTTT CASSPQTHTQYF
TRBJ2-6 TRBV7-9 NA few TGTGCCAGCAGCTATCAGGGTGTTGGGGCCAACGTCCTGACTTTC CASSYQGVGANVLTF
TRBJ2-1 TRBV15 TRBD1 NA TGTGCCACCACCCCTCTAACAGGGGACCACAATGAGCAGTTCTTC CATTPLTGDHNEQFF
TRBJ2-5 TRBV18 TRBD1 NA TGTGCCAGCTCACCACCTTCCGGGACAGGCGTTGAGACCCAGTACTTC CASSPPSGTGVETQYF
TRBJ2-2 TRBV5-5 NA medium-sized TGTGCCAGCAGCTCCGCGCGGCTGTCGAACACCGGGGAGCTGTTTTTT CASSSARLSNTGELFF
TRBJ2-2 TRBV27 TRBD1 NA TGTGCCAGCAGTGTAGGGACAGCCATCAACACCGGGGAGCTGTTTTTT CASSVGTAINTGELFF
TRBJ2-7 TRBV5-6 NA once TGTGCCAGCAGCTTGGCATTCAGTGCCTACGAGCAGTACTTC CASSLAFSAYEQYF
TRBJ1-4 TRBV20-1 NA NA TGCAGTGCTAGCCTCCCCGAAAAACTGTTTTTT CSASLPEKLFF
TRBJ2-4 TRBV5-4 TRBD2 NA TGTGCCAGCAGCGCCAACCTAGCGGCGGACATTCAGTACTTC CASSANLAADIQYF
TRBJ2-3 TRBV4-3 NA NA TGCGCCAGCAGCCAGGTCGGACTGTCCGCGTGGAAGGACACGCAGTATTTT CASSQVGLSAWKDTQYF
TRBJ1-5 TRBV5-6 TRBD1 once TGTGCCAGCAGCTCCCGGGACAGGAATCAGCCCCAGCATTTT CASSSRDRNQPQHF
TRBJ2-2 TRBV30 NA NA TGTGCCTGGAGTGTACTCACCTCCACCGGGGAGCTGTTTTTT CAWSVLTSTGELFF
TRBJ1-2 TRBV4-3 NA NA TGCGCCAGCAGCCAATTGTCAAACAGGGATGGCTACACCTTC CASSQLSNRDGYTF
TRBJ2-3 TRBV10-3 NA NA TGTGCCATCAGTGGGGACTCCTCCTACACAGATACGCAGTATTTT CAISGDSSYTDTQYF
TRBJ1-2 TRBV12-3/TRBV12-4 NA NA TGTGCCATTTCCTACCAGGATGGCTACACCTTC CAISYQDGYTF
TRBJ2-5 TRBV7-3 NA NA TGTGCCAGCAGCTTAACGAAGGCGGAGGGGTTCTCCCAAGAGACCCAGTACTTC CASSLTKAEGFSQETQYF
TRBJ2-2 TRBV29-1 NA NA TGCAGCGTTGAAGTCGCAGCGGGTTTTACCGGGGAGCTGTTTTTT CSVEVAAGFTGELFF
TRBJ2-4 TRBV7-9 NA NA TGTGCCAGCAGCCTCGGCCTAGGTGACCCGTGGGACATTCAGTACTTC CASSLGLGDPWDIQYF
TRBJ2-3 TRBV30 TRBD2 once TGTGCCTGGGGGGGACTAGCGGGGAGTCGAGATACGCAGTATTTT CAWGGLAGSRDTQYF
TRBJ2-2 TRBV7-2 TRBD2 medium-sized TGTGCCAGCAGCGCACTAGCGGGGGGCTTCCCCGGGGAGCTGTTTTTT CASSALAGGFPGELFF
TRBJ2-7 TRBV12-5 NA NA TGTGCTAGTGGTTTGTCGCTCTTGTGGGACAAGACCTACGAGCAGTACTTC CASGLSLLWDKTYEQYF